One and the same sample provided the 28 T cell receptor beta chains below, sequenced in a study of Graves' ophthalmopathy and Graves' hyperthyroidism. Beta-chain TCR CDR3 regions were amplified from RNA transcripts. RT-PCR was first run with HTBI primers, then multiplex PCR in a second round. TCRdb reprocessed the multiplex PCR reads with MiXCR, giving one entry per CDR3 protein. The sample contains 650,000 to 800,000 distinct CDR3 sequences, about 40% of which appear only once. The sample consisted of peripheral blood. The source is an adult man with Graves' ophthalmopathy.

This clonotype has only a few counts. The chain employs TRBV7-8 and TRBJ2-7; 7 positions agree with TRBD1. The germline V gene has CDR1 SGHVS and CDR2 FQNEAQ. The CDR3 covers 16 residues. V lost 4 bases and J lost 4; bases outside the gene matches: 13. The CDR3 protein is CASSSPTTGKEYEQYF. Here the CDR3 DNA reads TGTGCCAGCAGCTCCCCCACGACAGGGAAGGAGTACGAGCAGTACTTC. The full variable domain, rest sourced from reference TRBV7-8 and TRBJ2-7, is GAGVSQSPRYKVAKRGQDVALRCDPISGHVSLFWYQQALGQGPEFLTYFQNEAQLDKSGLPSDRFFAERPEGSVSTLKIQRTQQEDSAVYLCASSSPTTGKEYEQYFGPGTRLTVT.

This clonotype came up many times. The chain carries TRBV10-2 and TRBJ1-5; tentative D call: TRBD1 (6 bases). The germline V gene has CDR1 WSHSY and CDR2 SAAADI. The CDR3 loop spans 13 amino acids. V was trimmed by 7 bases and J by 4 bases, leaving 11 bases between them. The CDR3 DNA is TGCGCCAGCATGACAGGCCGAAATCAGCCCCAGCATTTT. As protein: CASMTGRNQPQHF.

In the case of this clonotype: This clone may be a read error of a much larger clone one base away. The CDR3 loop reads CASSLVPVGAEAFF. The CDR3 nucleotides read TGTGCCAGCAGCTTAGTCCCGGTTGGCGCTGAAGCTTTCTTT. The chain combines TRBV7-8 with TRBJ1-1; no reliable D call. Trimming pared 1 base from V and 6 bases from J, leaving 12 bases between. The CDR3 extends over 14 amino acids. Germline V gene data show CDR1 as SGHVS and CDR2 as FQNEAQ.

This clonotype was detected many times. The V call is TRBV12-3 or TRBV12-4, the J call TRBJ1-6, with TRBD1 matching over 7 bases. The CDR3 has 13 residues. The V and J ends lost 6 bases and 7 bases, in that order; junction bases with no gene match: 3. The CDR3: CASRDRNNSPLHF. The CDR3 DNA reads as TGTGCCAGCAGGGACAGGAACAATTCACCCCTCCACTTT.

This clonotype has at least ten counts. The rearrangement links TRBV9 to TRBJ2-7; D is uncertain. Trimming cost V 4 bases and J 1 base, with 12 bases left between them. This CDR3 spans 14 amino acids. Germline CDR1 SGDLS, CDR2 YYNGEE. As DNA, the CDR3 is TGTGCCAGCAGCCCCGGGCTAACTTCCTACGAGCAGTACTTC. Its translation is CASSPGLTSYEQYF.

This clonotype occurred a few times. This chain joins TRBV19 and TRBJ1-1, with TRBD1 as a possible D gene (6 bases). Trimming left V 5 bases short and J 5 bases short, with 15 bases between. Germline V gene data show CDR1 as LNHDA and CDR2 as SQIVND (reference sequence). CDR3 length: 14 amino acids. CDR3 bases: TGTGCCAGTAGTGCCATACAGGGTAAGACTGAAGCTTTCTTT. Its translation is CASSAIQGKTEAFF. The full variable domain, rest sourced from reference TRBV19 and TRBJ1-1, is DGGITQSPKYLFRKEGQNVTLSCEQNLNHDAMYWYRQDPGQGLRLIYYSQIVNDFQKGDIAEGYSVSREKKESFPLTVTSAQKNPTAFYLCASSAIQGKTEAFFGQGTRLTVV.

This clonotype was seen repeatedly, ten times or more. The rearrangement joins TRBV5-8 to TRBJ1-5, with D possibly matching TRBD1 (6 bases). This CDR3 contains 13 residues. V dropped 5 bases and J dropped 7 bases, with 13 bases sitting between them. Germline CDR1 reads SGHTS; CDR2 reads YDEGEE. CDR3 bases: TGTGCCAGCAGTCTACAGGGAAACCAGCCCCAGCATTTT. Amino acid sequence: CASSLQGNQPQHF.

This clonotype appeared a few times. V gene TRBV19 combines with J gene TRBJ1-1; perhaps TRBD1 as D (5 bases). Trimming pared 7 bases from V and 6 bases from J, leaving 12 bases between. The CDR3 has 12 residues. Germline-derived CDR1 and CDR2 are LNHDA and SQIVND (reference sequence). CDR3: CASMGGGAEAFF. The CDR3 nucleotides are TGTGCCAGTATGGGGGGGGGAGCTGAAGCTTTCTTT.

This clonotype was counted between two and nine times. V and J are TRBV2 and TRBJ1-1; D perhaps matches TRBD1 (5 bases). The CDR3 is made up of 17 amino acids. Germline lookup yields CDR1 SNHLY and CDR2 FYNNEI. With 2 bases removed from V and 4 bases from J, the gap between germline ends came to 20 bases. The CDR3: CASSEQDPGPSGTEAFF. CDR3 nucleotide sequence: TGTGCCAGCAGTGAACAGGACCCAGGGCCCTCGGGCACTGAAGCTTTCTTT.

This clonotype was picked up many times. The V and J genes are TRBV29-1 and TRBJ1-2; 8 bases map to TRBD1. V shed 7 bases and J 3 bases; nucleotides not matched to a gene: 10. In germline, CDR1 is SQVTM, CDR2 ANQGSEA. The length of the CDR3 is 14 residues. The CDR3 here is CSADRQGNDYGYTF. CDR3 DNA sequence: TGCAGCGCCGACCGACAGGGGAACGACTATGGCTACACCTTC.

In the case of this clonotype: A much larger clone lies one base from this, so it may be a read error. The rearrangement uses TRBV6-5 and TRBJ1-2; D gene unclear. Germline V gene data show CDR1 as MNHEY and CDR2 as SVGAGI. CDR3 length: 13 residues. DNA for the CDR3: TGTGCCATCAGTTACAAAGTGAACTATGGCTACACCTTC. This translates into CAISYKVNYGYTF.

In its sample, this clonotype was seen many times. The V and J genes are TRBV7-9 and TRBJ1-2; D not resolved. Germline V lookup: CDR1 SEHNR, CDR2 FQNEAQ (reference sequence). This CDR3 contains 15 residues. V was pared by 1 base and J by 2 bases, with 11 bases between. CDR3 protein: CASSLVGTANYGYTF. The CDR3 DNA is TGTGCCAGCAGCTTAGTAGGTACAGCGAACTATGGCTACACCTTC.

A word on this clonotype: Compared with germline, one end of the junction differs, possibly owing to a read error. The rearrangement joins TRBV6-2 or TRBV6-3 to TRBJ1-1; D gene uncertain. Per the germline V gene, CDR1 is MNHEY and CDR2 is SVGEGT. The CDR3 has 14 amino acids. The CDR3 DNA sequence: TGTGCCAGCAGTTACTCTCGAATGAACACTGAAGCCTTCTTT. Translating gives CASSYSRMNTEAFF.

V usage is TRBV7-8 and J usage is TRBJ2-5, with TRBD1 identical over 9 bases. The trim removed 4 bases at V and 4 bases at J, leaving 13 bases unmatched. The CDR3 is made up of 17 amino acids. CDR1 and CDR2 (germline): SGHVS, FQNEAQ. CDR3 sequence: CASSSGQGRGELETQYF. For the CDR3, the DNA is TGTGCCAGCAGCTCCGGACAGGGGAGGGGAGAGCTAGAGACCCAGTACTTC. Full variable domain (rest looked up from reference TRBV7-8 and TRBJ2-5): GAGVSQSPRYKVAKRGQDVALRCDPISGHVSLFWYQQALGQGPEFLTYFQNEAQLDKSGLPSDRFFAERPEGSVSTLKIQRTQQEDSAVYLCASSSGQGRGELETQYFGPGTRLLVL.

V gene TRBV12-3 or TRBV12-4 combines with J gene TRBJ1-2; 9 bases map to TRBD1. The CDR3 consists of 14 residues. J was trimmed by 5 bases and V by 8 bases; bases with no gene match: 9. The CDR3 coding sequence is TGTGCCAGCGCACGGGGACAGGGACTTTATGGCTACACCTTC. Its translation is CASARGQGLYGYTF.

A note on this clonotype: The CDR3 does not close with the conserved phenylalanine or tryptophan, likely indicating a read error. Because the CDR3's place on the DNA is in doubt, the DNA is left out and the CDR3 is given as listed by TCRdb. The chain is built from TRBV2 and TRBJ2-6. The CDR3 has 9 amino acids, counting both end residues. Germline-derived CDR1 and CDR2 are SNHLY and FYNNEI. The CDR3 loop reads CASSEWPTS.

This chain connects TRBV20-1 to TRBJ1-2; D uncertain. This CDR3 region has 16 residues. CDR1 is DFQATT and CDR2 is SNEGSKA in the germline V gene (reference sequence). The V and J ends lost 3 bases and 4 bases respectively, with 21 bases between them. Written as DNA, the CDR3 is TGCAGTGCTAGCGCGCGACCTGATCAAGGCGGCTATGGCTACACCTTC. Translating gives CSASARPDQGGYGYTF.

The rearrangement links TRBV6-5 to TRBJ2-2, with D unclear. Germline V gene data show CDR1 as MNHEY and CDR2 as SVGAGI. Trimming took off 2 bases at V and 7 bases at J, with 11 bases between the two ends. There are 14 residues in the CDR3. Here the CDR3 DNA reads TGTGCCAGCAGTTACCTTCCAGACGGCGGGGAGCTGTTTTTT. Its translation is CASSYLPDGGELFF.

This clonotype was counted between two and nine times. The genes are TRBV30 and TRBJ1-1; perhaps TRBD1 as D (5 bases). Germline CDR1 reads GTSNPN; CDR2 reads SVGIG (reference sequence). Trimming pared 3 bases from V and 0 bases from J, leaving 5 bases between. This CDR3 has 12 amino acids. The CDR3 sequence: CAWRTVNTEAFF. The CDR3 DNA reads TGTGCCTGGAGGACAGTGAACACTGAAGCTTTCTTT. Full variable domain (remainder filled in from reference TRBV30 and TRBJ1-1): SQTIHQWPATLVQPVGSPLSLECTVEGTSNPNLYWYRQAAGRGLQLLFYSVGIGQISSEVPQNLSASRPQDRQFILSSKKLLLSDSGFYLCAWRTVNTEAFFGQGTRLTVV.

The table lists this clonotype with a few counts. The rearrangement uses TRBV11-1 and TRBJ1-4, with TRBD1 matching 11 bases. Germline CDR1 is SGHAT and CDR2 is FQDESV (reference sequence). The CDR3 has 19 residues. J was trimmed by 3 bases and V by 2 bases; bases with no gene match: 11. CDR3 residues: CASSLRGLGQGVANEKLFF. CDR3 nucleotide sequence: TGTGCCAGCAGCTTAAGGGGACTGGGACAGGGGGTTGCTAATGAAAAACTGTTTTTT.

This clonotype has a handful of counts. V gene TRBV9 combines with J gene TRBJ2-2; 7 positions match TRBD1. The CDR3 loop spans 15 amino acids. V was clipped by 3 bases and J by 2 bases; unmatched bases: 4. CDR1 SGDLS and CDR2 YYNGEE come from the germline V gene. The CDR3 region has the DNA TGTGCCAGCAGCGGGGGACAGATAAACACCGGGGAGCTGTTTTTT. It specifies CASSGGQINTGELFF.

This clonotype was observed a few times. The chain employs TRBV9 and TRBJ2-2; D gene ambiguous. CDR3 length equals 16 residues. CDR1 is SGDLS, CDR2 YYNGEE, per germline. V lost 0 bases and J 2 bases, leaving 11 bases between the germline ends. CDR3 loop: CASSVARDTNTGELFF. Here the CDR3 DNA reads TGTGCCAGCAGCGTAGCTAGAGATACTAACACCGGGGAGCTGTTTTTT.

This clonotype was detected ten times or more. The chain employs TRBV7-9 and TRBJ1-2; D is undetermined. The CDR3 has 14 residues. V lost 7 bases, J lost 7 bases, and 19 bases lay in between. CDR1 is SEHNR and CDR2 is FQNEAQ in the germline V gene (reference sequence). CDR3 DNA: TGTGCCAGCACCTTCGGTCGGGCAGTAACTGGCTACACCTTC. Protein product: CASTFGRAVTGYTF.

The genes are TRBV29-1 and TRBJ2-5; 9 bases agree with TRBD2. This CDR3 is 14 amino acids long. CDR1 and CDR2 from the germline V gene are SQVTM and ANQGSEA. V was clipped by 3 bases and J by 2 bases; unmatched bases: 4. The CDR3 DNA follows: TGCAGCGTTGACAGGGCGGGAGGGCAAGAGACCCAGTACTTC. Translation gives CSVDRAGGQETQYF.

The table lists this clonotype with many counts. A read error may be the cause here, since a much bigger clone is one base away. CDR3 sequence (DNA): TGTGCCACCAGTAACGGACAGGGCTACGAGCAGTACTTC. Translating gives CATSNGQGYEQYF. This chain links TRBV24-1 with TRBJ2-7, with 8 bases fitting TRBD1. CDR1 is KGHDR, CDR2 SFDVKD, per germline. The CDR3 extends over 13 amino acids. The J segment lost 3 bases and the V segment lost 6 bases, leaving 3 bases of the junction unmatched.

This clonotype has a count of ten or more. The gene calls are TRBV10-3 and TRBJ2-2, with 7 bases that match TRBD1. The CDR3 consists of 12 residues. V was clipped by 4 bases and J by 12 bases; unmatched bases: 5. Germline-derived CDR1 and CDR2 are ENHRY and SYGVKD. CDR3 coding DNA: TGTGCCATCAGTGGACAGGGTACAAAGCTGTTTTTT. It specifies CAISGQGTKLFF.

Of note for this clonotype: The CDR3 does not end in the conserved phenylalanine or tryptophan, so this is likely a read error. It is unclear where the CDR3 begins or ends on the DNA, so no DNA is shown, and the CDR3 is as TCRdb lists it. V and J are TRBV25-1 and TRBJ1-2; TRBD1, as called in the table, went unchecked against the DNA. Ends included, the CDR3 has 12 residues. Germline V gives CDR1 MGHDK, CDR2 SYGVNS. This CDR3 is CASSEGQGGISY.

The rearrangement joins TRBV2 to TRBJ2-7; D is uncertain. This CDR3 is 13 amino acids long. Germline CDR1 is SNHLY and CDR2 is FYNNEI. The germline V and J ends were trimmed by 5 bases and 2 bases, with 10 bases remaining between them. CDR3 nucleotides: TGTGCCAGCAGTTTATTGCCGGCCTACGAGCAGTACTTC. It specifies CASSLLPAYEQYF.